Below, 24 T cell receptor beta chains from the same sample are listed, as sequenced in a study of T cell clones after liver transplantation. Sequencing was performed with immunoSEQ multiplex PCR; in TCRdb, only in-frame clones are kept and a portion is missing. The sample includes about 80,000 clones, roughly 82% of them seen just once. Sample: CD4+ T cells from blood, taken 45 to 46 months after liver transplant. Source of these receptors: a human patient who received a liver transplant. Some T cells may be graft donor cells.

The rearrangement joins TRBV2 to TRBJ2-3; D uncertain. Looked up from germline, CDR1 is SNHLY and CDR2 is FYNNEI. This CDR3 has 12 amino acids. V gave up 2 bases and J gave up 6 bases, with 6 bases separating them. DNA for the CDR3: TGTGCCAGCAGTGAACAGAGGGATACGCAGTATTTT. Translation gives CASSEQRDTQYF.

This chain joins TRBV5-6 and TRBJ2-1, with D perhaps matching TRBD2 (5 bases). CDR3 length: 14 residues. Trimming took off 4 bases at V and 1 base at J, with 9 bases between the two ends. The germline V gene encodes CDR1 SGHDT and CDR2 YYEEEE. The CDR3 protein is CASSLSGSYNEQFF. The CDR3 DNA sequence: TGTGCCAGCAGCCTGAGCGGTTCCTACAATGAGCAGTTCTTC.

The genes are TRBV10-3 and TRBJ1-2, with 8 bases matching TRBD1. CDR3 size: 13 residues. The germline V gene has CDR1 ENHRY and CDR2 SYGVKD. V trimming: 2 bases; J trimming: 5 bases; junction bases outside the gene matches: 1. The CDR3 nucleotides read TGTGCCATCAGTGAGCACAGGGGGTATGGCTACACCTTC. Its protein is CAISEHRGYGYTF.

The chain recombines TRBV5-1 with TRBJ2-1, with D tentatively TRBD1 or TRBD2 (6 bases each). The CDR3 has 17 amino acids. Trimming cost V 6 bases and J 8 bases, with 27 bases left between them. The germline V gene encodes CDR1 SGHRS and CDR2 YFSETQ. CDR3 bases: TGCGCCAGCAATAGAGGGGTAGCGAGGGGGAGGAAGGATGAGCAGTTCTTC. It specifies CASNRGVARGRKDEQFF.

The chain uses TRBV10-3 and TRBJ1-1; D not certain. V dropped 0 bases and J dropped 6 bases, with 11 bases sitting between them. There are 14 residues in the CDR3. Germline loops: CDR1 ENHRY, CDR2 SYGVKD. CDR3 nucleotide sequence: TGTGCCATCAGTGAGTCGACGGGGAAAGCTGAAGCTTTCTTT. Translating gives CAISESTGKAEAFF.

The chain combines TRBV6-6 with TRBJ2-6; TRBD2 might be the D (5 bases). The CDR3 length is 15 residues. Per germline, CDR1 MNHNY and CDR2 SVGAGI (reference sequence). The ends were cut back, 2 bases at V and 0 bases at J, with 5 bases in the middle. The CDR3 DNA reads as TGTGCCAGCAGTTACGGGAGCTCTGGGGCCAACGTCCTGACTTTC. Translation: CASSYGSSGANVLTF.

This clone was seen a single time. The chain uses TRBV5-1 and TRBJ2-1, with D hard to call. CDR1 SGHRS and CDR2 YFSETQ come from the germline V gene. V was clipped by 4 bases and J by 8 bases, with 13 bases between them. CDR3 size: 13 residues. Here the CDR3 DNA reads TGCGCCAGCAGCGCAGGCCTAGTCCATGAGCAGTTCTTC. The encoded protein is CASSAGLVHEQFF.

The rearrangement uses TRBV9 and TRBJ2-5; 8 bases are shared with TRBD1. This CDR3 is built from 14 residues. Germline V lookup: CDR1 SGDLS, CDR2 YYNGEE. The V gene end was trimmed by 3 bases and the J gene end by 5 bases; junction bases not matched to a gene: 6. The CDR3 coding sequence is TGTGCCAGCAGCGACAGGGGGGAGAGGGAGACCCAGTACTTC. It is translated as CASSDRGERETQYF. Full variable domain (remainder filled in from reference TRBV9 and TRBJ2-5): DSGVTQTPKHLITATGQRVTLRCSPRSGDLSVYWYQQSLDQGLQFLIQYYNGEERAKGNILERFSAQQFPDLHSELNLSSLELGDSALYFCASSDRGERETQYFGPGTRLLVL.

V gene TRBV29-1 combines with J gene TRBJ2-6; D not resolved. Germline V gene sequence: CDR1 SQVTM, CDR2 ANQGSEA. This CDR3 contains 17 residues. V was pared by 5 bases and J by 5 bases, with 22 bases between. The chain's CDR3 is CSVLTDSIQSRANVLTF. In DNA, the CDR3 is TGCAGCGTTTTAACGGATAGCATACAAAGTCGGGCCAACGTCCTGACTTTC.

CDR3 protein: CASSKRDRVENEKLFF. The CDR3 DNA is TGTGCCAGCAGCAAAAGAGACAGGGTTGAGAATGAAAAACTGTTTTTT. The rearrangement uses TRBV5-6 and TRBJ1-4, with 7 bases lining up with TRBD1. Germline CDR1 reads SGHDT; CDR2 reads YYEEEE. The CDR3 is made up of 16 amino acids. V shed 4 bases, J shed 5 bases, and the junction held 11 bases outside the gene matches.

V usage is TRBV7-4 and J usage is TRBJ1-5, with a weak D call TRBD1 (6 bases). There are 17 residues in the CDR3. CDR1 is SGHVT, CDR2 SQSDAQ, per germline. V dropped 7 bases and J dropped 2 bases, with 21 bases sitting between them. CDR3: CASTLRRGGGGNQPQHF. The CDR3, as DNA: TGTGCCAGCACCCTTAGACGAGGGGGTGGGGGCAATCAGCCCCAGCATTTT.

The count of this clone is one. The chain is built from TRBV6-5 and TRBJ2-7, with TRBD1 matching over 7 bases. V lost 4 bases to trimming and J lost 9 bases; unmatched junction nucleotides: 9. The CDR3 loop spans 13 amino acids. Germline V gene lookup returns CDR1 MNHEY and CDR2 SVGAGI. CDR3 region: CASSSWTGQRQYF. Written as DNA, the CDR3 is TGTGCCAGCAGTTCCTGGACAGGCCAGAGGCAGTACTTC.

This clone was seen once. This chain uses TRBV18 with TRBJ1-3; D gene uncertain. The CDR3 contains 15 residues. Trimming shortened V by 1 base and J by 3 bases, and 10 bases separated the two germline ends. Germline loops: CDR1 KGHSH, CDR2 LQKENI. The CDR3 here is CASSPRLTVGNTIYF. The CDR3, as DNA: TGTGCCAGCTCACCACGTTTAACAGTTGGAAACACCATATATTTT.

This clone has only a few counts. As DNA, the CDR3 is TGTGCCAGCAGTGACCAGCTGGCAGGGGGCGCGGATACGCAGTATTTT. Translating gives CASSDQLAGGADTQYF. V is TRBV6-4 and J is TRBJ2-3, with TRBD1 matching over 8 bases. The germline CDR1 and CDR2 sequences are MRHNA and SNTAGT. The ends lost 2 bases at V and 6 bases at J; junction bases unmatched: 10. There are 16 residues in the CDR3.

The gene calls are TRBV19 and TRBJ2-5; 10 nucleotides agree with TRBD2. Losses at the gene ends were 4 bases for V and 5 bases for J; bases not matched to a gene: 4. CDR1 and CDR2 from the germline V gene are LNHDA and SQIVND (reference sequence). The CDR3 contains 14 residues. CDR3 nucleotide sequence: TGTGCCAGTAGTAGACCTAGCGGGGGTGAGACCCAGTACTTC. Translation gives CASSRPSGGETQYF.

This chain links TRBV7-9 with TRBJ2-2; D perhaps matches TRBD2 (5 bases). The CDR3 has 13 amino acids. Between the trimmed V and J ends, which lost 11 bases and 7 bases, there was a span of 17 bases. Per germline, CDR1 SEHNR and CDR2 FQNEAQ (reference sequence). CDR3 loop: CAERGLLNGELFF. CDR3 DNA: TGTGCCGAGCGAGGGTTACTTAACGGGGAGCTGTTTTTT. The whole variable domain, filled in from reference TRBV7-9 and TRBJ2-2, reads DTGVSQNPRHKITKRGQNVTFRCDPISEHNRLYWYRQTLGQGPEFLTYFQNEAQLEKSRLLSDRFSAERPKGSFSTLEIQRTEQGDSAMYLCAERGLLNGELFFGEGSRLTVL.

J is TRBJ1-2 and V is TRBV28, with TRBD1 matching 7 bases. The CDR3 is made up of 15 amino acids. V gave up 5 bases and J gave up 5 bases; unmatched junction bases: 11. CDR1 MDHEN and CDR2 SYDVKM come from the germline V gene. CDR3 DNA: TGTGCCAGCAGTCCTCCGGGACAGAGCTTTTATGGCTACACCTTC. Encoded protein: CASSPPGQSFYGYTF.

The chain has TRBV7-9 and TRBJ1-1; TRBD1 aligns across 7 bases. J was trimmed by 4 bases and V by 4 bases; bases with no gene match: 0. The germline V gene encodes CDR1 SEHNR and CDR2 FQNEAQ (reference sequence). The CDR3 totals 12 residues. The CDR3 spells CASSSGGTEAFF. The CDR3 bases are TGTGCCAGCAGCTCAGGGGGCACTGAAGCTTTCTTT.

CDR3 protein: CSARDRPSSGNTIYF. The DNA for the CDR3 is TGCAGCGCAAGAGACAGGCCCAGCTCTGGAAACACCATATATTTT. This chain uses TRBV29-1 with TRBJ1-3, with D perhaps matching TRBD1 (6 bases). The ends were cut back, 7 bases at V and 0 bases at J, with 16 bases in the middle. This CDR3 is built from 15 residues. Per germline, CDR1 SQVTM and CDR2 ANQGSEA.

This clone has just one count. CDR3 amino acids: CASSVHGTSGSYEQFF. DNA for the CDR3: TGTGCCAGTAGTGTTCACGGGACTAGCGGGAGCTATGAGCAGTTCTTC. V is TRBV19 and J is TRBJ2-1, with 14 bases identical to TRBD2. V was pared by 5 bases and J by 8 bases, with 8 bases of the junction left unmatched. Looked up from germline, CDR1 is LNHDA and CDR2 is SQIVND (reference sequence). CDR3 length: 16 residues.

This chain joins TRBV6-6 and TRBJ2-3, with D unclear. CDR1 and CDR2 from the germline V gene are MNHNY and SVGAGI (reference sequence). V lost 6 bases, J lost 2 bases, and 12 bases lay in between. This CDR3 has 14 amino acids. The CDR3 reads CASSRTLNTDTQYF. The DNA of the CDR3 is TGTGCCAGCAGCCGCACCCTTAACACAGATACGCAGTATTTT.

The chain links TRBV9 to TRBJ1-2; 7 bases match TRBD1. After removal of 4 bases from V and 2 bases from J, the junction contained 8 bases not matched to a gene. Germline V gives CDR1 SGDLS, CDR2 YYNGEE. The CDR3 contains 15 residues. Here the CDR3 reads CASSPRDSLNYGYTF. The CDR3 nucleotides are TGTGCCAGCAGCCCCCGGGACAGTCTAAACTATGGCTACACCTTC.

This clone was picked up one time. This sequence joins TRBV2 and TRBJ2-5; D gene unclear. Germline lookup yields CDR1 SNHLY and CDR2 FYNNEI. CDR3 size: 13 residues. Trimming stripped 2 bases from V and 9 bases from J, with 13 bases between. The CDR3 nucleotides read TGTGCCAGCAGTGAAATTAGATCCCAGCCCCAGTACTTC. It specifies CASSEIRSQPQYF.

CDR3 sequence reads: CASSLAQGSRYF. Here the CDR3 DNA reads TGTGCCAGCAGCTTAGCACAGGGTTCACGGTACTTC. The J gene is TRBJ2-7, the V gene TRBV7-8, with TRBD1 as a possible D gene (6 bases). This CDR3 spans 12 amino acids. Germline loops: CDR1 SGHVS, CDR2 FQNEAQ. The ends were cut back, 0 bases at V and 12 bases at J, with 12 bases in the middle.